This T cell receptor (beta chain) was recorded in a study of early T cells in non-severe SARS-CoV-2 infection. Turning to the study itself: Unsorted whole-blood RNA was sequenced in bulk, leaving chains unpaired. Study observations and caveats: A preference for anti-spike CD8 responses marked VDJdb matching, which missed private and CD4 specificities.

Points on this clonotype: Antigen specificity is unknown.

Unique molecular identifiers tagged individual cDNA molecules. TCRdb ran MiXCR on the 5' RACE reads and lists one entry per CDR3 protein. The table lists about 49,000 distinct CDR3 sequences, 12% of them singletons. From germline, CDR1 is SEHNR and CDR2 FQNEAQ (reference sequence). The CDR3 runs 12 residues. Trimming removed 8 bases from V and 7 bases from J, with 12 bases in between. Material for sequencing was whole blood. This receptor was identified in an adult who was a healthcare worker with PCR-confirmed SARS-CoV-2 infection or an uninfected control (not recorded which). The rearrangement links TRBV7-9 to TRBJ1-5; D gene ambiguous. In nucleotides, the CDR3 is TGTGCCAGCTCGGGAATGAGACAGCCCCAGCATTTT. Translation gives CASSGMRQPQHF.